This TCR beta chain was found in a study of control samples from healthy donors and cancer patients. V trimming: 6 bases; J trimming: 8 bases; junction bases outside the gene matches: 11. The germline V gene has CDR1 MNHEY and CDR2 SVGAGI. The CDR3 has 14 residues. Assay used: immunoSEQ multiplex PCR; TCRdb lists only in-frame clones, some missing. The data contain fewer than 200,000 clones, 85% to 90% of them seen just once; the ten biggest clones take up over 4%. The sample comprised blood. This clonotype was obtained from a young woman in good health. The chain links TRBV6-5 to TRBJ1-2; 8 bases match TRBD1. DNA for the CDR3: TGTGCCAGCAGACCGACCGGGACAGGACGGGGCTACACCTTC. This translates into CASRPTGTGRGYTF.